This T cell receptor beta chain was sequenced during a study of blood T cell repertoires in COVID-19. Study-level information: Donors in the United States, Italy and Spain gave samples during acute or convalescent COVID-19.

Trimming left V 3 bases short and J 0 bases short, with 12 bases between. This CDR3 contains 15 residues. From germline, CDR1 is LGHNA and CDR2 YNFKEQ. Those enrolled, adults aged roughly 18 to 90 years, came from around 25 US areas. This clone was detected a few times. Under the authors' procedure: Amplification from reference gene primers served as the basis for estimated nucleated cell counts. Assay used: immunoSEQ multiplex PCR; TCRdb lists only in-frame clones, some missing. The D gene and trimming were derived from the DNA, and the V and J assignments and clone size from that table. The table has about 180,000 clones, about 88% seen once.

Sequenced material: PBMCs or T cells enriched from blood (not recorded which). The clonotype originates from a woman aged 40 to 50 with acute COVID-19. The chain joins TRBV4-2 to TRBJ2-7; possible D gene TRBD1, 6 bases. This chain's CDR3 is CASSQRQDPSYEQYF. For the CDR3, the DNA is TGTGCCAGCAGCCAGAGACAGGACCCCTCCTACGAGCAGTACTTC.